These 20 T cell receptor beta chains share one sample of origin, sequenced in a study of CD8 T cells in ankylosing spondylitis. Via MiXCR, TCRdb re-called the 5' RACE reads, giving one row per CDR3 protein. Among 25,000 to 30,000 distinct CDR3 sequences listed, roughly 5.3% were seen once. Sequencing input: blood, either unsorted or a sorted T cell fraction (not recorded which). Source of these receptors: a female donor with ankylosing spondylitis or in good health (not recorded which).

This clonotype was seen a few times. J is TRBJ2-1 and V is TRBV9, with 8 positions matching TRBD2. CDR1 and CDR2 (germline): SGDLS, YYNGEE. The CDR3 runs to 16 residues. V shed 0 bases, J shed 1 base, and the junction held 3 bases outside the gene matches. CDR3 bases: TGTGCCAGCAGCGTAGAGGGGACTAGGTCCTACAATGAGCAGTTCTTC. Its translation: CASSVEGTRSYNEQFF.

This clonotype was recorded many times. The V and J genes are TRBV9 and TRBJ2-5; 10 bases fit TRBD2. Germline CDR1 and CDR2: SGDLS and YYNGEE. The CDR3 length is 16 residues. The ends lost 4 bases at V and 2 bases at J; junction bases unmatched: 8. The CDR3: CASSSSGTSEQETQYF. The CDR3 DNA reads TGTGCCAGCAGCTCCTCCGGGACTAGCGAGCAAGAGACCCAGTACTTC.

This clonotype was detected ten times or more. The chain has TRBV9 and TRBJ2-1; maybe TRBD2 (5 bases). This CDR3 is 13 amino acids long. Trimming removed 4 bases at V and 5 bases at J, with 10 bases between. The germline V gene encodes CDR1 SGDLS and CDR2 YYNGEE. The CDR3 reads CASSPGTNNEQFF. The CDR3 DNA sequence: TGTGCCAGCAGCCCGGGAACAAACAATGAGCAGTTCTTC.

The table lists this clonotype with many counts. This chain connects TRBV9 to TRBJ2-5; 7 nucleotides align to TRBD2. The length of the CDR3 is 16 residues. V lost 3 bases and J lost 2; bases outside the gene matches: 10. CDR1 and CDR2 (germline): SGDLS, YYNGEE. Written as DNA, the CDR3 is TGTGCCAGCAGCGAAGGTCGGTCTAGCGGACAAGAGACCCAGTACTTC. This encodes CASSEGRSSGQETQYF.

The rearrangement joins TRBV9 to TRBJ1-2; D is perhaps TRBD1 (6 bases). The CDR3 spans 13 residues. From germline, CDR1 is SGDLS and CDR2 YYNGEE. V dropped 0 bases and J dropped 8 bases, with 11 bases sitting between them. The CDR3 protein is CASSVVSGDGYTF. The CDR3 DNA reads as TGTGCCAGCAGCGTAGTCTCAGGGGACGGCTACACCTTC.

The chain has TRBV9 and TRBJ2-7; D unclear. V shed 0 bases and J shed 2 bases, with 9 bases lying between them. Germline CDR1 and CDR2: SGDLS and YYNGEE. There are 14 residues in the CDR3. The CDR3 region is CASSVDHNTYEQYF. CDR3 nucleotides: TGTGCCAGCAGCGTAGACCACAACACCTACGAGCAGTACTTC.

Remarks on this clonotype: A single base separates this from a much larger clone, so it may be a read error. The chain recombines TRBV9 with TRBJ2-6; D not resolved. Germline-derived CDR1 and CDR2 are SGDLS and YYNGEE. The CDR3 consists of 15 residues. The V end lost 0 bases, the J end lost 3 bases, and 7 bases lay between the germline ends. The CDR3: CASSVAHFGANVLTF. The DNA for the CDR3 is TGTGCCAGCAGCGTAGCGCACTTTGGGGCCAACGTCCTGACTTTC. Combining the CDR3 with reference TRBV9 and TRBJ2-6 gives the whole variable domain DSGVTQTPKHLITATGQRVTLRCSPRSGDLSVYWYQQSLDQGLQFLIQYYNGEERAKGNILERFSAQQFPDLHSELNLSSLELGDSALYFCASSVAHFGANVLTFGAGSRLTVL.

A note on this clonotype: The junction shows a germline mismatch at one end, possibly a read error. The chain employs TRBV9 and TRBJ2-5; 8 nucleotides line up with TRBD2. CDR3 size: 14 residues. Looked up from germline, CDR1 is SGDLS and CDR2 is YYNGEE. In nucleotides, the CDR3 is TGTGCCAGCAGTCCGGGACTAGTGGGAGAGGCCCAGTACTTC. As protein: CASSPGLVGEAQYF. Full variable domain (remainder filled in from reference TRBV9 and TRBJ2-5): DSGVTQTPKHLITATGQRVTLRCSPRSGDLSVYWYQQSLDQGLQFLIQYYNGEERAKGNILERFSAQQFPDLHSELNLSSLELGDSALYFCASSPGLVGEAQYFGPGTRLLVL.

This clonotype has a handful of counts. The V and J genes are TRBV9 and TRBJ2-1, with D tentatively TRBD1 (6 bases). The CDR3 covers 16 residues. From germline, CDR1 is SGDLS and CDR2 YYNGEE. The ends were cut back, 0 bases at V and 8 bases at J, with 18 bases in the middle. The CDR3 is CASSVAARGALDEQFF. The DNA for the CDR3 is TGTGCCAGCAGCGTAGCAGCCAGGGGTGCCCTGGATGAGCAGTTCTTC.

Ten or more counts support this clonotype. V usage is TRBV9 and J usage is TRBJ2-3; D possibly corresponds to TRBD1 (5 bases). V gave up 0 bases and J gave up 0 bases, with 8 bases separating them. Germline CDR1 is SGDLS and CDR2 is YYNGEE. CDR3 length equals 15 residues. CDR3 loop: CASSVDGASTDTQYF. Here the CDR3 DNA reads TGTGCCAGCAGCGTAGATGGGGCCAGCACAGATACGCAGTATTTT.

This clonotype has ten or more counts. This chain uses TRBV9 with TRBJ2-7, with 12 positions matching TRBD2. The CDR3 sequence is 16 residues long. V shed 0 bases, J shed 3 bases, and the junction held 4 bases outside the gene matches. Germline V gene lookup returns CDR1 SGDLS and CDR2 YYNGEE. The CDR3 region has the DNA TGTGCCAGCAGCGTAGTGCCTAGCGGGAGGGTCTACGAGCAGTACTTC. Translated, it gives CASSVVPSGRVYEQYF.

This clonotype counts as medium-sized. V usage is TRBV9 and J usage is TRBJ2-7; weak D call: TRBD1 (5 bases). CDR1 and CDR2 from the germline V gene are SGDLS and YYNGEE. The ends were cut back, 0 bases at V and 2 bases at J, with 12 bases in the middle. The CDR3 is 15 residues long. CDR3 residues: CASSVAHTGTYEQYF. The CDR3 coding sequence is TGTGCCAGCAGCGTAGCTCACACAGGTACCTACGAGCAGTACTTC.

In this sample, this clonotype turned up many times. This chain joins TRBV9 and TRBJ2-3, with TRBD1 matching 7 bases. The CDR3 covers 18 residues. Trimming cost V 0 bases and J 1 base; bases outside gene matches: 11. Germline V gives CDR1 SGDLS, CDR2 YYNGEE. CDR3 sequence: CASSVAPDRAGGTDTQYF. In nucleotides, the CDR3 is TGTGCCAGCAGCGTAGCCCCCGACAGGGCTGGGGGCACAGATACGCAGTATTTT. Supplemented by reference TRBV9 and TRBJ2-3, the full variable domain reads DSGVTQTPKHLITATGQRVTLRCSPRSGDLSVYWYQQSLDQGLQFLIQYYNGEERAKGNILERFSAQQFPDLHSELNLSSLELGDSALYFCASSVAPDRAGGTDTQYFGPGTRLTVL.

This clonotype was found a few times. The chain links TRBV9 to TRBJ2-3, with 9 bases aligning to TRBD2. With 3 bases clipped from V and 3 bases from J, the junction kept 5 bases outside the gene matches. Germline V gene sequence: CDR1 SGDLS, CDR2 YYNGEE. This CDR3 has 15 amino acids. CDR3 in amino acids: CASSGTSVTTDTQYF. In nucleotides, the CDR3 is TGTGCCAGCAGCGGGACTAGCGTTACAACAGATACGCAGTATTTT.

This clonotype was recorded at least ten times. The chain links TRBV9 to TRBJ2-3; 10 nucleotides match TRBD2. The CDR3 runs to 15 residues. The V gene end was trimmed by 3 bases and the J gene end by 3 bases; junction bases not matched to a gene: 4. Germline V lookup: CDR1 SGDLS, CDR2 YYNGEE. The CDR3: CASSALAGMTDTQYF. Written as DNA, the CDR3 is TGTGCCAGCAGCGCACTAGCGGGGATGACAGATACGCAGTATTTT.

This clonotype was seen at least ten times. The rearrangement uses TRBV9 and TRBJ2-1; TRBD2 agrees at 10 bases. Trimming cost V 1 base and J 8 bases; bases outside gene matches: 9. The CDR3 is 16 residues long. Germline CDR1 reads SGDLS; CDR2 reads YYNGEE. CDR3 residues: CASSVRKRGGRDEQFF. CDR3 coding DNA: TGTGCCAGCAGCGTAAGGAAGCGGGGGGGCCGGGATGAGCAGTTCTTC. Full variable domain (remainder filled in from reference TRBV9 and TRBJ2-1): DSGVTQTPKHLITATGQRVTLRCSPRSGDLSVYWYQQSLDQGLQFLIQYYNGEERAKGNILERFSAQQFPDLHSELNLSSLELGDSALYFCASSVRKRGGRDEQFFGPGTRLTVL.

The sample holds many counts of this clonotype. The chain links TRBV9 to TRBJ1-6; 9 bases match TRBD1. Germline V CDR1 and CDR2: SGDLS, YYNGEE. The V segment lost 3 bases and the J segment 6 bases; nucleotides outside the gene matches: 4. CDR3 length equals 15 residues. CDR3 coding DNA: TGTGCCAGCAGCGCGGGACAGGGATCTAATTCACCCCTCCACTTT. Its protein is CASSAGQGSNSPLHF.

A word on this clonotype: A much larger clone is a single base away; this may be a read error. The V call is TRBV9, the J call TRBJ2-5; D possibly uses TRBD1 or TRBD2 (5 bases each). The CDR3 consists of 14 residues. V lost 5 bases and J 3 bases, leaving 14 bases between the germline ends. The germline CDR1 and CDR2 sequences are SGDLS and YYNGEE. The CDR3 nucleotides are TGTGCCAGCAGAGAGCCGGGGCCCGAAGAGACCCAGTACTTC. Translation gives CASREPGPEETQYF.

The chain carries TRBV9 and TRBJ1-2; possible D gene TRBD1, 5 bases. The germline gives CDR1 SGDLS, CDR2 YYNGEE. Trimming took off 3 bases at V and 1 base at J, with 7 bases between the two ends. This CDR3 is 13 amino acids long. The CDR3 sequence: CASSEGLNYGYTF. In DNA form, the CDR3 reads TGTGCCAGCAGCGAGGGACTTAACTATGGCTACACCTTC.

The chain employs TRBV9 and TRBJ2-3, with 14 nucleotides matching TRBD2. This CDR3 contains 18 residues. Germline V lookup: CDR1 SGDLS, CDR2 YYNGEE. J was trimmed by 3 bases and V by 4 bases; bases with no gene match: 10. CDR3 sequence (DNA): TGTGCCAGCAGCCCAAGACTAGCGGGAGGGGTAAAGACAGATACGCAGTATTTT. Translating gives CASSPRLAGGVKTDTQYF.